The 22 T cell receptor beta chains listed next were all sequenced from one sample in a study of graft-versus-host responses after intestinal transplantation. Data came from immunoSEQ multiplex PCR; TCRdb stores just in-frame clones and leaves some out. The sample yields around 21,000 clones, about 35% seen once. Irradiated, violet-dye-labeled stimulators (roughly 200,000) were plated alongside roughly 200,000 CFSE-labeled responders. Sequenced here: alloreactive CD8+ T cells from a mixed lymphocyte reaction culture, sampled before intestinal transplant. Documented subset: CFSE-low proliferating T cells sorted from roughly 6-day pre-transplant mixed lymphocyte reaction (GvH or HvG direction). All receptors come from a human patient who received an intestinal transplant.

The chain combines TRBV4-1 with TRBJ2-7, with 11 bases aligning to TRBD2. The V and J ends lost 0 bases and 2 bases, in that order; junction bases with no gene match: 3. The V gene's germline CDR1 is MGHRA and CDR2 YSYEKL. The CDR3 totals 16 residues. The DNA of the CDR3 is TGCGCCAGCAGCCAAGAACTAGCGGGGGCCGCCTACGAGCAGTACTTC. Translating gives CASSQELAGAAYEQYF.

This clone was detected ten times or more. V is TRBV11-2 and J is TRBJ1-4; D gene unclear. This CDR3 is 17 amino acids long. Germline-derived CDR1 and CDR2 are SGHAT and FQNNGV. The germline V and J ends were trimmed by 1 base and 3 bases, with 15 bases remaining between them. The CDR3 reads CASSLGYLDGPNEKLFF. Written as DNA, the CDR3 is TGTGCCAGCAGCTTAGGGTATCTGGACGGACCTAATGAAAAACTGTTTTTT. The complete variable domain, with remaining parts taken from reference TRBV11-2 and TRBJ1-4, reads EAGVAQSPRYKIIEKRQSVAFWCNPISGHATLYWYQQILGQGPKLLIQFQNNGVVDDSQLPKDRFSAERLKGVDSTLKIQPAKLEDSAVYLCASSLGYLDGPNEKLFFGSGTQLSVL.

J is TRBJ2-3 and V is TRBV7-3; a possible D gene is TRBD1 (6 bases). This CDR3 is built from 14 residues. V was pared by 5 bases and J by 3 bases, with 12 bases between. Germline CDR1 is SGHTA and CDR2 is FQGTGA. The CDR3 DNA is TGTGCCAGCAGCCCCCAGGGGTTTACAGATACGCAGTATTTT. The encoded protein is CASSPQGFTDTQYF.

The CDR3 is CASSRQGNGFDGYTF. Written as DNA, the CDR3 is TGTGCCAGCAGCCGACAGGGTAATGGATTCGATGGCTACACCTTC. The chain employs TRBV7-9 and TRBJ1-2; 7 bases fit TRBD1. V dropped 5 bases and J dropped 6; count of bases not matched to a gene: 12. The CDR3 runs to 15 residues. CDR1 and CDR2 from the germline V gene are SEHNR and FQNEAQ (reference sequence). The whole variable domain, remainder taken from reference TRBV7-9 and TRBJ1-2, is DTGVSQNPRHKITKRGQNVTFRCDPISEHNRLYWYRQTLGQGPEFLTYFQNEAQLEKSRLLSDRFSAERPKGSFSTLEIQRTEQGDSAMYLCASSRQGNGFDGYTFGSGTRLTVV.

The rearrangement uses TRBV29-1 and TRBJ2-2; perhaps TRBD2 as D (5 bases). CDR3 size: 15 residues. The germline V and J ends were trimmed by 8 bases and 6 bases, with 22 bases remaining between them. The germline V gene encodes CDR1 SQVTM and CDR2 ANQGSEA. The CDR3 loop is CSPPLEVWAAGELFF. CDR3 in DNA: TGCAGCCCCCCCTTGGAGGTGTGGGCAGCCGGGGAGCTGTTTTTT.

This clone was counted only a few times. The chain couples TRBV29-1 to TRBJ2-5, with 9 bases fitting TRBD1. V was pared by 4 bases and J by 5 bases, with 11 bases of the junction left unmatched. The CDR3 has 15 residues. The germline V gene encodes CDR1 SQVTM and CDR2 ANQGSEA. CDR3 sequence (DNA): TGCAGCGTTGGTAACCGGGACAGGGAATTCGAGACCCAGTACTTC. This gives the protein CSVGNRDREFETQYF. The variable domain in full, with the rest retrieved from reference TRBV29-1 and TRBJ2-5, is SAVISQKPSRDICQRGTSLTIQCQVDSQVTMMFWYRQQPGQSLTLIATANQGSEATYESGFVIDKFPISRPNLTFSTLTVSNMSPEDSSIYLCSVGNRDREFETQYFGPGTRLLVL.

The V and J genes are TRBV21-1 and TRBJ1-1; the table's D gene call, TRBD1, was not cross checked with the DNA. TRBV21-1 has pseudogene status. This CDR3 is built from 15 residues. This CDR3 is CASSVRDRGHTEAFF. CDR3 bases: TGTGCCAGCAGCGTCCGGGACAGGGGACACACTGAAGCTTTCTTT.

The chain is built from TRBV7-6 and TRBJ2-7; D remains ambiguous. The CDR3 spans 15 residues. V gave up 1 base and J gave up 0 bases, with 10 bases separating them. The V gene's germline CDR1 is SGHVS and CDR2 FNYEAQ. The DNA of the CDR3 is TGTGCCAGCAGCTTAGATACTCTGAGCTCCTACGAGCAGTACTTC. Encoded protein: CASSLDTLSSYEQYF.

V and J are TRBV9 and TRBJ2-3; TRBD2 is a possible D gene (5 bases). This CDR3 has 17 amino acids. V lost 4 bases and J 0 bases, leaving 18 bases between the germline ends. From germline, CDR1 is SGDLS and CDR2 YYNGEE. CDR3 protein: CASSSNLQRESTDTQYF. The CDR3 DNA is TGTGCCAGCAGCTCTAATCTACAGAGGGAGAGCACAGATACGCAGTATTTT.

With respect to this clone: The junction shows a germline mismatch at one end, possibly a read error. The DNA of the CDR3 is TGCAGCGTTGAAGGGGGCGGGACCGTTCCCTACGTGCAGTACTTC. Amino acid sequence: CSVEGGGTVPYVQYF. The chain joins TRBV29-1 to TRBJ2-7; perhaps TRBD2 as D (6 bases). This CDR3 spans 15 amino acids. Germline values: CDR1 SQVTM, CDR2 ANQGSEA.

Comments on this clone: Different DNA sequences within this sample yield the same CDR3. The V gene is TRBV7-6, the J gene TRBJ2-3, with D possibly being TRBD1 or TRBD2 (5 bases each). The CDR3 spans 14 residues. V was trimmed by 2 bases and J by 1 base, leaving 7 bases between them. Germline assignment: CDR1 SGHVS and CDR2 FNYEAQ. CDR3 sequence reads: CASSLLGGTDTQYF. CDR3 DNA: TGTGCCAGCAGCTTACTGGGGGGCACAGATACGCAGTATTTT.

This clone was observed a handful of times. This chain connects TRBV4-1 to TRBJ2-7; D might be TRBD1 (6 bases). V was pared by 4 bases and J by 5 bases, with 24 bases between. The CDR3 covers 17 residues. Looked up from germline, CDR1 is MGHRA and CDR2 is YSYEKL. CDR3: CASSPPGEGVGYNEQYF. The CDR3 DNA follows: TGCGCCAGCAGCCCCCCTGGTGAGGGGGTAGGATATAACGAGCAGTACTTC.

This clone was counted only a few times. V gene TRBV15 combines with J gene TRBJ2-5, with D possibly being TRBD2 (6 bases). The CDR3 loop spans 12 amino acids. The ends were cut back, 5 bases at V and 4 bases at J, with 8 bases in the middle. Germline V gives CDR1 LNHNV, CDR2 YYDKDF (reference sequence). The CDR3 spells CATSGGLETQYF. The CDR3 DNA reads as TGTGCCACCAGCGGGGGACTAGAGACCCAGTACTTC. Full variable domain (missing parts from reference TRBV15 and TRBJ2-5): DAMVIQNPRYQVTQFGKPVTLSCSQTLNHNVMYWYQQKSSQAPKLLFHYYDKDFNNEADTPDNFQSRRPNTSFCFLDIRSPGLGDTAMYLCATSGGLETQYFGPGTRLLVL.

As DNA, the CDR3 is TGTGCCAGCAGCTTAGAGGTGAACACTGAAGCTTTCTTT. Its protein is CASSLEVNTEAFF. The rearrangement joins TRBV7-3 to TRBJ1-1; D gene unclear. The ends were cut back, 2 bases at V and 0 bases at J, with 4 bases in the middle. Germline V gene data show CDR1 as SGHTA and CDR2 as FQGTGA. CDR3 size: 13 residues.

By frequency in the sample, this clone is medium-sized (0.01 to 0.1%). This chain links TRBV6-1 with TRBJ2-7, with D tentatively TRBD1 or TRBD2 (5 bases each). V was trimmed by 4 bases and J by 3 bases, leaving 16 bases between them. Germline CDR1 reads MNHNS; CDR2 reads SASEGT. This CDR3 region has 15 residues. CDR3 in amino acids: CASSVIQGEGYEQYF. CDR3 sequence (DNA): TGTGCCAGCAGTGTTATTCAGGGTGAGGGCTACGAGCAGTACTTC.

V and J are TRBV6-6 and TRBJ2-7, with 11 bases fitting TRBD1. Germline trimming cut 4 bases from V and 2 bases from J; bases unmatched to any gene: 4. The CDR3 is 15 amino acids. Germline V gene data show CDR1 as MNHNY and CDR2 as SVGAGI (reference sequence). The CDR3 reads CASSWTGGETYEQYF. The DNA for the CDR3 is TGTGCCAGCAGTTGGACAGGGGGCGAGACCTACGAGCAGTACTTC.

Only a few counts were recorded for this clone. The V call is TRBV11-2, the J call TRBJ1-1, with D maybe TRBD1 (5 bases). This CDR3 region has 11 residues. Per germline, CDR1 SGHAT and CDR2 FQNNGV. V was trimmed by 1 base and J by 8 bases, leaving 5 bases between them. CDR3 coding DNA: TGTGCCAGCAGCTTAGGGACAGAAGCTTTCTTT. It yields the protein CASSLGTEAFF.

This clone has a handful of counts. The genes are TRBV9 and TRBJ2-1; D is undetermined. The CDR3 totals 12 residues. Germline CDR1 is SGDLS and CDR2 is YYNGEE. Trimming left V 3 bases short and J 8 bases short, with 9 bases between. CDR3 region: CASSASIDEQFF. The CDR3 nucleotides read TGTGCCAGCAGCGCGTCCATCGATGAGCAGTTCTTC.

The chain links TRBV4-1 to TRBJ1-1; D unresolved. CDR3 length equals 13 residues. Germline V gives CDR1 MGHRA, CDR2 YSYEKL. Trimming cost V 1 base and J 4 bases, with 7 bases left between them. DNA of the CDR3: TGCGCCAGCAGCCAAGGTCCGACCACTGAAGCTTTCTTT. This sequence encodes CASSQGPTTEAFF.

This clone occurred a few times. DNA for the CDR3: TGTGCCAGCAGCTTAGGATCGGGGGGCGGTGAGCAGTTCTTC. As protein: CASSLGSGGGEQFF. The rearrangement links TRBV7-2 to TRBJ2-1, with D tentatively TRBD2 (7 bases). Germline V CDR1 and CDR2: SGHTA, FQGNSA. This CDR3 spans 14 amino acids. Trimming removed 1 base at V and 9 bases at J, with 13 bases between.

This clone has just a few counts. The V and J genes are TRBV4-1 and TRBJ1-4; D gene unclear. The CDR3 is 12 residues long. Trimming left V 3 bases short and J 8 bases short, with 7 bases between. In germline, CDR1 is MGHRA, CDR2 YSYEKL. CDR3 DNA: TGCGCCAGCAGCCAGAGGACCGAAAAACTGTTTTTT. This sequence encodes CASSQRTEKLFF.

DNA for the CDR3: TGTGCCAGCAGCGACGGGGCAGATACGCAGTATTTT. Its translation is CASSDGADTQYF. The chain joins TRBV11-3 to TRBJ2-3, with a tentative D call TRBD2 (5 bases). The CDR3 totals 12 residues. V was clipped by 5 bases and J by 4 bases, with 7 bases between them. CDR1 SGHNT and CDR2 YENEEA come from the germline V gene.